The 26 T cell receptor beta chains below all came from one sample that was sequenced in a study of cytomegalovirus exposure and HLA in healthy donors. The study ran its PCR with 60 Vbeta and 13 Jbeta primers. TCRdb keeps only in-frame clones here, not all; method: immunoSEQ multiplex PCR. The table shows approximately 180,000 clones, with about 80% occurring only once. Sequencing input: PBMCs. The receptors stem from a woman aged 60 to 75 in good health and CMV-seropositive.

V usage is TRBV5-1 and J usage is TRBJ1-2, with 7 bases matching TRBD1. This CDR3 has 14 residues. J gave up 4 bases and V 4 bases, and 7 bases lay outside the gene matches. Germline V CDR1 and CDR2: SGHRS, YFSETQ. CDR3 in amino acids: CASSGRQGSYGYTF. The CDR3 DNA reads as TGCGCCAGCAGCGGGAGACAGGGCTCCTATGGCTACACCTTC. Filled out from reference TRBV5-1 and TRBJ1-2, the complete variable domain reads KAGVTQTPRYLIKTRGQQVTLSCSPISGHRSVSWYQQTPGQGLQFLFEYFSETQRNKGNFPGRFSGRQFSNSRSEMNVSTLELGDSALYLCASSGRQGSYGYTFGSGTRLTVV.

This chain joins TRBV2 and TRBJ2-7; D ambiguous. CDR1 SNHLY and CDR2 FYNNEI come from the germline V gene. Trimming took off 7 bases at V and 2 bases at J, with 6 bases between the two ends. This CDR3 comprises 11 residues. The DNA for the CDR3 is TGTGCCAGCAACCAGGCCTACGAGCAGTACTTC. As protein: CASNQAYEQYF.

The V call is TRBV10-3, the J call TRBJ2-6, with D perhaps matching TRBD1 (7 bases). V lost 6 bases and J 3 bases, leaving 12 bases between the germline ends. The CDR3 length is 15 residues. Germline values: CDR1 ENHRY, CDR2 SYGVKD. The CDR3 DNA reads as TGTGCCATCAGCCAGGGGGGCGTTGGGGCCAACGTCCTGACTTTC. Its protein is CAISQGGVGANVLTF.

The chain combines TRBV7-6 with TRBJ2-5, with 12 bases fitting TRBD1. The J call is doubtful: the DNA matches TRBJ2-7 better. Germline V gene data show CDR1 as SGHVS and CDR2 as FNYEAQ. The CDR3 sequence is 16 residues long. CDR3 sequence reads: CASSKRGDRGPYEQYF. The CDR3 DNA reads as TGTGCCAGCAGCAAGAGGGGGGACAGGGGGCCCTACGAGCAGTACTTC.

The V and J genes are TRBV6-5 and TRBJ1-5; 9 bases line up with TRBD1. CDR1 and CDR2 from the germline V gene are MNHEY and SVGAGI. The V segment lost 6 bases and the J segment 7 bases; nucleotides outside the gene matches: 7. The CDR3 consists of 14 residues. The CDR3 DNA follows: TGTGCCAGCAGCCGCACAGGGGGCGGGCAGCCCCAGCATTTT. Amino acid sequence: CASSRTGGGQPQHF.

The V call is TRBV19, the J call TRBJ2-3; 9 bases line up with TRBD2. The germline V gene has CDR1 LNHDA and CDR2 SQIVND (reference sequence). This CDR3 is built from 15 residues. Germline trimming cut 10 bases from V and 4 bases from J; bases unmatched to any gene: 12. CDR3 amino acids: CATKGVAGVPDTQYF. CDR3 DNA: TGTGCCACCAAAGGGGTAGCGGGAGTCCCAGATACGCAGTATTTT. The full variable domain, its missing parts supplied by reference TRBV19 and TRBJ2-3, is DGGITQSPKYLFRKEGQNVTLSCEQNLNHDAMYWYRQDPGQGLRLIYYSQIVNDFQKGDIAEGYSVSREKKESFPLTVTSAQKNPTAFYLCATKGVAGVPDTQYFGPGTRLTVL.

As concerns this clone: It is unclear where the CDR3 begins or ends on the DNA, so no DNA is shown, and the CDR3 is as TCRdb lists it. The chain recombines TRBV19 with TRBJ2-6; the D call TRBD1 from the table was never checked on the DNA. The CDR3 totals 17 residues, both ends included. Germline-derived CDR1 and CDR2 are LNHDA and SQIVND (reference sequence). The CDR3 protein is CASSARTGVPGANGLTF.

The J gene is TRBJ2-5, the V gene TRBV5-4, with 7 bases identical to TRBD1. Unmatched junction bases numbered 7, after V lost 0 bases and J lost 5 bases. This CDR3 has 15 amino acids. Germline loops: CDR1 SGHNT, CDR2 YYREEE (reference sequence). The CDR3 region has the DNA TGTGCCAGCAGCTTGGGACAGGGTCGTGCGGAGACCCAGTACTTC. Amino acids: CASSLGQGRAETQYF.

The V gene is TRBV27, the J gene TRBJ2-1; D gene unclear. The V and J ends lost 5 bases and 4 bases respectively, with 15 bases between them. CDR3 length equals 15 residues. Germline values: CDR1 MNHEY, CDR2 SMNVEV (reference sequence). The CDR3 region is CASSPRSGAYNEQFF. In nucleotides, the CDR3 is TGTGCCAGCAGTCCCCGGTCAGGCGCGTACAATGAGCAGTTCTTC.

J is TRBJ2-5 and V is TRBV28; 7 nucleotides line up with TRBD1. Germline V CDR1 and CDR2: MDHEN, SYDVKM. The trim removed 6 bases at V and 5 bases at J, leaving 9 bases unmatched. CDR3 size: 14 residues. CDR3 coding DNA: TGTGCCAGCAGCACTTTAGGGGGCAAGGAGACCCAGTACTTC. Translating gives CASSTLGGKETQYF.

The J gene is TRBJ2-5, the V gene TRBV29-1; TRBD1 agrees at 10 bases. The CDR3 extends over 15 amino acids. Germline CDR1 SQVTM, CDR2 ANQGSEA. Germline trimming cut 4 bases from V and 5 bases from J; bases unmatched to any gene: 10. In nucleotides, the CDR3 is TGCAGCGTTGCGGGACAGGGGTCGGGTTCGGAGACCCAGTACTTC. As protein: CSVAGQGSGSETQYF.

V is TRBV6-1 and J is TRBJ2-7, with a possible D match to TRBD1 (6 bases). The CDR3 runs 15 residues. Germline CDR1 reads MNHNS; CDR2 reads SASEGT. The V end was cut by 3 bases, the J end by 4 bases, with 16 bases between. CDR3 amino acids: CASSDGLQGRYEQYF. DNA for the CDR3: TGTGCCAGCAGTGATGGTTTACAGGGTCGGTACGAGCAGTACTTC.

This clone appeared once. The CDR3 is CASSETPGGNQPQHF. The CDR3, as DNA: TGTGCCAGCAGTGAGACCCCAGGGGGAAATCAGCCCCAGCATTTT. This sequence joins TRBV6-1 and TRBJ1-5; TRBD1 matches 7 bases. This CDR3 is 15 amino acids long. CDR1 is MNHNS and CDR2 is SASEGT in the germline V gene. Trimming took 3 bases from V and 4 from J; bases not matched to a gene: 6.

This chain connects TRBV5-8 to TRBJ1-2; tentatively, D is TRBD1 (5 bases). Germline assignment: CDR1 SGHTS and CDR2 YDEGEE. The CDR3 length is 14 residues. The V gene lost 4 bases and the J gene lost 0 bases, with 10 bases spanning the gap. CDR3 nucleotides: TGTGCCAGCAGCGTGGGGCAAGCTAACTATGGCTACACCTTC. Residues: CASSVGQANYGYTF.

The rearrangement joins TRBV5-1 to TRBJ1-1; tentatively, D is TRBD1 (5 bases). CDR3 size: 13 residues. The germline V and J ends were trimmed by 4 bases and 0 bases, with 7 bases remaining between them. Germline loops: CDR1 SGHRS, CDR2 YFSETQ. The CDR3 loop is CASSPGLNTEAFF. The CDR3 DNA reads as TGCGCCAGCAGCCCAGGGCTGAACACTGAAGCTTTCTTT.

A note on this clone: Germline is not matched at one junction end, which may reflect a read error. The genes are TRBV6-1 and TRBJ2-5; 7 nucleotides agree with TRBD1. The V gene's germline CDR1 is MNHNS and CDR2 SASEGT. The CDR3 covers 14 residues. The CDR3 sequence: CASSQGTVQEAQYF. CDR3 sequence (DNA): TGTGCCAGCAGTCAAGGGACAGTCCAAGAGGCCCAGTACTTC.

The genes are TRBV7-6 and TRBJ2-1; possible D gene TRBD2, 5 bases. This CDR3 region has 16 residues. Deletions cut 3 bases from V and 5 bases from J, with 17 bases between. The germline gives CDR1 SGHVS, CDR2 FNYEAQ. CDR3 sequence reads: CASSFPASGGHNEQFF. CDR3 coding DNA: TGTGCCAGCAGCTTCCCCGCTAGTGGAGGTCACAATGAGCAGTTCTTC.

The chain is built from TRBV5-1 and TRBJ1-3, with 12 nucleotides matching TRBD1. The trim removed 4 bases at V and 0 bases at J, leaving 5 bases unmatched. Germline CDR1 reads SGHRS; CDR2 reads YFSETQ. The CDR3 has 17 amino acids. CDR3 sequence (DNA): TGCGCCAGCAGCCCGGGACAGGGGGCTAGCTCTGGAAACACCATATATTTT. This gives the protein CASSPGQGASSGNTIYF.

This clone was picked up a small number of times. This chain joins TRBV6-6 and TRBJ1-4; weak D call: TRBD1 (5 bases). Germline CDR1 and CDR2: MNHNY and SVGAGI (reference sequence). Trimming stripped 2 bases from V and 4 bases from J, with 11 bases between. The CDR3 has 15 residues. The CDR3 here is CASSYPQGNNEKLFF. The CDR3 DNA follows: TGTGCCAGCAGTTACCCCCAGGGAAATAATGAAAAACTGTTTTTT.

This clone was seen a few times. This sequence joins TRBV30 and TRBJ1-2, with D possibly TRBD1 on 6 matching bases. CDR3 length: 16 amino acids. Germline values: CDR1 GTSNPN, CDR2 SVGIG (reference sequence). Deletions cut 3 bases from V and 7 bases from J, with 24 bases between. CDR3 sequence reads: CAWSRNRAPLGFGYTF. DNA of the CDR3: TGTGCCTGGAGCCGGAACAGGGCCCCTTTGGGTTTTGGCTACACCTTC.

This clone has more than one count but fewer than ten. This rearrangement joins TRBV21-1 to TRBJ1-1; TRBD1 was called by the table and not checked on the DNA. TRBV21-1 is termed a pseudogene. The CDR3 contains 14 residues. In nucleotides, the CDR3 is TGTGCCAGCAACTCCGGGACAGGGTCCACTGAAGCTTTCTTT. As protein: CASNSGTGSTEAFF.

This rearrangement joins TRBV19 to TRBJ2-1; 11 bases map to TRBD2. The CDR3 has 14 amino acids. CDR1 is LNHDA, CDR2 SQIVND, per germline (reference sequence). The junction had 4 bases not matched to a gene; V was cut back by 4 bases and J by 8 bases. CDR3 residues: CASSTSGRTYEQFF. CDR3 coding DNA: TGTGCCAGTAGTACTAGCGGGAGGACCTATGAGCAGTTCTTC.

The chain uses TRBV10-3 and TRBJ2-3; tentative D call: TRBD2 (5 bases). Germline CDR1 is ENHRY and CDR2 is SYGVKD. The CDR3 spans 13 residues. Trimming stripped 6 bases from V and 0 bases from J, with 7 bases between. Here the CDR3 DNA reads TGTGCCATCAGGGCGGGCAGCACAGATACGCAGTATTTT. Protein sequence: CAIRAGSTDTQYF.

CDR3 amino acids: CASSYSASSGNTIYF. The DNA of the CDR3 is TGTGCCAGCAGTTACTCCGCCAGCTCTGGAAACACCATATATTTT. The chain couples TRBV6-5 to TRBJ1-3; D is uncertain. The CDR3 length is 15 residues. V lost 0 bases, J lost 0 bases, and 6 bases lay in between. CDR1 and CDR2 from the germline V gene are MNHEY and SVGAGI.

The chain couples TRBV6-5 to TRBJ1-2, with a possible D match to TRBD1 (5 bases). Germline-derived CDR1 and CDR2 are MNHEY and SVGAGI. The CDR3 has 13 amino acids. V was clipped by 6 bases and J by 6 bases, with 14 bases between them. This CDR3 reads CASRPTALNGYTF. In DNA, the CDR3 is TGTGCCAGCAGACCGACAGCCTTAAATGGCTACACCTTC.

This clone was detected only once. V and J are TRBV5-1 and TRBJ1-2, with D tentatively TRBD1 (5 bases). The CDR3 loop spans 13 amino acids. V lost 4 bases and J lost 3, with 10 bases in between. CDR1 and CDR2 (germline): SGHRS, YFSETQ. CDR3 sequence reads: CASSVQGDYGYTF. The DNA for the CDR3 is TGCGCCAGCAGCGTCCAGGGCGACTATGGCTACACCTTC.